This T cell receptor (beta chain) stems from a study of blood T cell repertoires in COVID-19. The method was immunoSEQ multiplex PCR; TCRdb's version includes in-frame clones alone and lacks a portion of them. The data hold 200,000 to 250,000 clones, with roughly 80% observed a single time. Sequences were obtained from peripheral blood. This clonotype was sampled from a woman of 80 years or more with acute or convalescent COVID-19.

This CDR3 reads CASSLSTPRSNTEAFF. In DNA, the CDR3 is TGTGCCAGCAGCTTATCCACTCCTCGGTCGAACACTGAAGCTTTCTTT. The rearrangement links TRBV11-2 to TRBJ1-1; no firm D call. The CDR3 length is 16 residues. Germline CDR1 and CDR2: SGHAT and FQNNGV. The V end lost 2 bases, the J end lost 1 base, and 14 bases lay between the germline ends.